This T cell receptor (beta chain) appears in the sequencing data of a study of lymphopenia after photon versus proton radiotherapy. Study findings and constraints: Better survival with proton therapy was suggested as possible, not demonstrated. Photon-treated patients lost naive T cells and TCR diversity; proton-treated stayed stable. Oligoclonal CD8+ Temra expansion after nadir drove photon patients' diversity drop.

Clones were read by immunoSEQ multiplex PCR, and TCRdb kept only the in-frame ones, dropping some. The sample holds about 160,000 clones; more than 85% are singletons and the top ten take approximately 4.8%. The CDR3 length is 14 residues. The germline V gene encodes CDR1 SGHRS and CDR2 YFSETQ. The ends were cut back, 0 bases at V and 6 bases at J, with 12 bases in the middle. As for this clone: The target antigen is unknown.

This specimen consisted of peripheral blood, obtained from a patient treated with photon-based radiotherapy. The chain joins TRBV5-1 to TRBJ1-1, with a weak D call TRBD1 (5 bases). This TCR derives from a man aged 50 to 59 with gastric cancer. The CDR3 protein is CASSLGGGNAEAFF. CDR3 coding DNA: TGCGCCAGCAGCTTGGGCGGGGGAAATGCTGAAGCTTTCTTT.